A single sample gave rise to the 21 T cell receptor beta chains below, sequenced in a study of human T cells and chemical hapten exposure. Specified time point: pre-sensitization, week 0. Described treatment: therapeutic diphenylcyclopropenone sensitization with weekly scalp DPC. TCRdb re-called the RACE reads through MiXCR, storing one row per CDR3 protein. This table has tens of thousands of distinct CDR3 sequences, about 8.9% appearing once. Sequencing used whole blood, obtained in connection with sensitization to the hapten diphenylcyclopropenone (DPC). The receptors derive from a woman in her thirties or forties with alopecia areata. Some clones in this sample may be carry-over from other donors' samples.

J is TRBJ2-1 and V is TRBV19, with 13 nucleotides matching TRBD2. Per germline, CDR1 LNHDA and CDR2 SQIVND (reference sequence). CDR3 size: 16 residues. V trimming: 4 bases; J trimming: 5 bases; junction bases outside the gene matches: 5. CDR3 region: CASSKLAGGLDNEQFF. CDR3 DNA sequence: TGTGCCAGTAGTAAACTAGCGGGGGGGCTCGACAATGAGCAGTTCTTC.

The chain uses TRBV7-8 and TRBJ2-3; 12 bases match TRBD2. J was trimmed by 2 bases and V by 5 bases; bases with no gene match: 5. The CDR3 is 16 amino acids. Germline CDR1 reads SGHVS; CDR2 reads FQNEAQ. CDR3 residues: CASSPGTSGFTDTQYF. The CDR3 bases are TGTGCCAGCAGCCCGGGGACTAGCGGGTTCACAGATACGCAGTATTTT.

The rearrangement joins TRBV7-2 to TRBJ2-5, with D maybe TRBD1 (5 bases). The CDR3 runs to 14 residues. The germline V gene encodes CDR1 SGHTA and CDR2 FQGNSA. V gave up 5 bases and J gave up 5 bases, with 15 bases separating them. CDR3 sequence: CASSPGRARETQYF. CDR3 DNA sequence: TGTGCCAGCAGCCCCGGCAGGGCCAGGGAGACCCAGTACTTC.

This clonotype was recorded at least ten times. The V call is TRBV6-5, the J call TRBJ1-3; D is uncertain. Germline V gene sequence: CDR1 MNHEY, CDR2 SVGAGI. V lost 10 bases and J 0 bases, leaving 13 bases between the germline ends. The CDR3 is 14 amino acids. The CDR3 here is CATSALSSGNTIYF. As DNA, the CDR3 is TGTGCCACCTCCGCTCTCAGCTCTGGAAACACCATATATTTT.

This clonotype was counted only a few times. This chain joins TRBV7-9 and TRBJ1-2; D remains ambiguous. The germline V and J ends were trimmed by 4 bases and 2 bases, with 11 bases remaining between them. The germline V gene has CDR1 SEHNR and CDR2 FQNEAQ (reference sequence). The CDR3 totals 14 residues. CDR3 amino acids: CASSSLIVNYGYTF. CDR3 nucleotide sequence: TGTGCCAGCAGCTCGCTAATCGTCAACTATGGCTACACCTTC. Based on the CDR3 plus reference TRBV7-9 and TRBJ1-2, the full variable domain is DTGVSQNPRHKITKRGQNVTFRCDPISEHNRLYWYRQTLGQGPEFLTYFQNEAQLEKSRLLSDRFSAERPKGSFSTLEIQRTEQGDSAMYLCASSSLIVNYGYTFGSGTRLTVV.

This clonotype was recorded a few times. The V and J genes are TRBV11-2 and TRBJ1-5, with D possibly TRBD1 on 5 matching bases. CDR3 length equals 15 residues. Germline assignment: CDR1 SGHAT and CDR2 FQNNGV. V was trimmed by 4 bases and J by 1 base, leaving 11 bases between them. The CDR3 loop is CASSSDTESNQPQHF. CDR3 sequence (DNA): TGTGCCAGCAGCTCGGACACGGAAAGCAATCAGCCCCAGCATTTT.

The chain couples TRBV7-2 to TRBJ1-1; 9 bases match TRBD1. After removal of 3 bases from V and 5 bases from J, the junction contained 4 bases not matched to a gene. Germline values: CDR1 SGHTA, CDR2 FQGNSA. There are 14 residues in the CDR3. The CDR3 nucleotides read TGTGCCAGCAGCTTTACAGGGGGCAGGACTGAAGCTTTCTTT. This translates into CASSFTGGRTEAFF.

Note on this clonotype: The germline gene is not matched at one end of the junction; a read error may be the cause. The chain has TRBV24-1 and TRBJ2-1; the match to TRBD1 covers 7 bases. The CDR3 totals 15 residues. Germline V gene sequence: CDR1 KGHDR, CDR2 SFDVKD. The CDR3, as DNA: TGTGCCACCAGTGATTTGAGGGACAGTTTTAATGGGCAGTTCTTC. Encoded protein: CATSDLRDSFNGQFF.

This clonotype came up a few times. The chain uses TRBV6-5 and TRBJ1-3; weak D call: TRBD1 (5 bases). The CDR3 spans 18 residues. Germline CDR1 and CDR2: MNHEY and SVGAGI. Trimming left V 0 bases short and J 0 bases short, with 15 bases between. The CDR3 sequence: CASSYSWQGLLSGNTIYF. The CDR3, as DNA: TGTGCCAGCAGTTACTCGTGGCAGGGACTACTCTCTGGAAACACCATATATTTT.

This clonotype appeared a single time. Here the CDR3 DNA reads TGCAGCGTTGAAGGGGATGGGGGGCACGAGCAGTACTTC. Its translation: CSVEGDGGHEQYF. This chain links TRBV29-1 with TRBJ2-7; D assignment may be TRBD1 or TRBD2 (6 bases each). From germline, CDR1 is SQVTM and CDR2 ANQGSEA. This CDR3 has 13 amino acids. The V end lost 1 base, the J end lost 5 bases, and 12 bases lay between the germline ends.

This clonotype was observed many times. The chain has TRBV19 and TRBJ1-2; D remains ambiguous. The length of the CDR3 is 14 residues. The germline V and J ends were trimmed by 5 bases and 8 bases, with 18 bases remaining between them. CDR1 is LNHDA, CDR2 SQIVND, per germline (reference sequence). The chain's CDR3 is CASSASQRVGGYTF. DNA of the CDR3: TGTGCCAGTAGTGCTTCGCAAAGGGTCGGAGGCTACACCTTC.

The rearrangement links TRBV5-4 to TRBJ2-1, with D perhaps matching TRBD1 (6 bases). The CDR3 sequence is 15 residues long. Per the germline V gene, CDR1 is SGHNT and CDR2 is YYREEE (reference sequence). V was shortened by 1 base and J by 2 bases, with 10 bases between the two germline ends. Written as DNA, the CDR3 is TGTGCCAGCAGCTTGAACAGGGTGGCCTACAATGAGCAGTTCTTC. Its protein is CASSLNRVAYNEQFF.

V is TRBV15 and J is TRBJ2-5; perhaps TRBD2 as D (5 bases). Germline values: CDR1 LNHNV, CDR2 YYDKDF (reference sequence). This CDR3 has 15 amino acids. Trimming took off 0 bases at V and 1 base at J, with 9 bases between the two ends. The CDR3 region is CATSRDLGSQETQYF. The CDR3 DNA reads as TGTGCCACCAGCAGAGATCTAGGGAGCCAAGAGACCCAGTACTTC.

The chain's CDR3 is CASSLEFGQGYYEQYF. The CDR3, as DNA: TGTGCCAGCAGTTTAGAGTTTGGACAGGGATATTACGAGCAGTACTTC. The chain couples TRBV27 to TRBJ2-7, with 8 nucleotides matching TRBD1. Germline V gene data show CDR1 as MNHEY and CDR2 as SMNVEV (reference sequence). This CDR3 contains 16 residues. V trimming: 2 bases; J trimming: 4 bases; junction bases outside the gene matches: 10.

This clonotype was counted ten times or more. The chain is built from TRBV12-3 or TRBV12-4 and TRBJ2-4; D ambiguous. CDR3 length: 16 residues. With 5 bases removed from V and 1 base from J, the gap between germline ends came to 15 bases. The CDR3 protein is CASSPNTGRAKNIQYF. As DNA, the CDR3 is TGTGCCAGCAGTCCAAACACGGGCAGGGCCAAAAACATTCAGTACTTC.

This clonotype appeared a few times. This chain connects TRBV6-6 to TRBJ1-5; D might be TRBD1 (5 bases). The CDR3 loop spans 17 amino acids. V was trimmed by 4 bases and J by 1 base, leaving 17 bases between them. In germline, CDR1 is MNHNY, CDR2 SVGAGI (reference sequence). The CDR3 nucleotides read TGTGCCAGCAGTTTCGGGGCCTCCCGGGGGAGCAATCAGCCCCAGCATTTT. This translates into CASSFGASRGSNQPQHF.

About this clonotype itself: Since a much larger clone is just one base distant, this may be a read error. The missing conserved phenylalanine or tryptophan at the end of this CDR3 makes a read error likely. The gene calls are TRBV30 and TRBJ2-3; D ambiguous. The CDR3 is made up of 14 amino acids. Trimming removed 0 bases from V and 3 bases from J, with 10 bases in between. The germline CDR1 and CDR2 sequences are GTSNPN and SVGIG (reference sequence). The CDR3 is CAWSVLTITDTQYL. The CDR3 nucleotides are TGTGCCTGGAGTGTACTAACGATAACAGATACGCAGTATCTT.

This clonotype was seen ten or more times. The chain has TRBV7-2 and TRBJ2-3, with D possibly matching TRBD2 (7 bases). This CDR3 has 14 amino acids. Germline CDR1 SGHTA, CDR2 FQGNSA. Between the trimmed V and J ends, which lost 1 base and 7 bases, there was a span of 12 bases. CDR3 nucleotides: TGTGCCAGCAGCTTAGTGCGGGGGCTCTATACGCAGTATTTT. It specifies CASSLVRGLYTQYF.

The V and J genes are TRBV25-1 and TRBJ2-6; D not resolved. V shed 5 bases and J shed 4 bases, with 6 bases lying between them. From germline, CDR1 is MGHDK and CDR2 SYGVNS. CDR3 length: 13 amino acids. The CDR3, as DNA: TGTGCCAGCAGTCTCCCCGGGGCCAACGTCCTGACTTTC. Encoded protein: CASSLPGANVLTF.

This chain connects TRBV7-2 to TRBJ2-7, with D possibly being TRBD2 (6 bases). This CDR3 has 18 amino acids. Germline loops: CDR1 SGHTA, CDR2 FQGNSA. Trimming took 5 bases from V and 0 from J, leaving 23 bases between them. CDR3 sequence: CASSRPKGGAVSSYEQYF. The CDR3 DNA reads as TGTGCCAGCAGCCGACCGAAGGGCGGGGCCGTAAGCTCCTACGAGCAGTACTTC.

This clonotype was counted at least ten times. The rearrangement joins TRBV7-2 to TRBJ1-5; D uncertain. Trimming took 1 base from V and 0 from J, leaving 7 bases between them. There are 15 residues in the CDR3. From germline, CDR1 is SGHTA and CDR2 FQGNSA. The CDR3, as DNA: TGTGCCAGCAGCTTAGGTCCCGGTAGCAATCAGCCCCAGCATTTT. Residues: CASSLGPGSNQPQHF.